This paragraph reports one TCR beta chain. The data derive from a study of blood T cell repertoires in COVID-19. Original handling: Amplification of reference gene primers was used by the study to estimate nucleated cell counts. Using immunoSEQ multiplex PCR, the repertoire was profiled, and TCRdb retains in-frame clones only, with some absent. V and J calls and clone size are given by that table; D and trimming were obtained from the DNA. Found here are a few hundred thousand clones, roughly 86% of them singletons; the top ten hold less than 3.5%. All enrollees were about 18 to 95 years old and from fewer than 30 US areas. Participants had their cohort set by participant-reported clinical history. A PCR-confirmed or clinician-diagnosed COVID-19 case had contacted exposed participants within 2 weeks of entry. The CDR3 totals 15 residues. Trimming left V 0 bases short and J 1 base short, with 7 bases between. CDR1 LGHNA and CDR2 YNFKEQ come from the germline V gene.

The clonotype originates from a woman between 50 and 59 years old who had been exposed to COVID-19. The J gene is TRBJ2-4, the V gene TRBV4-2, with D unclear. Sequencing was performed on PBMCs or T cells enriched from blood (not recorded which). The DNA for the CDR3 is TGTGCCAGCAGCCAAGATGAGGAGGCCAAAAACATTCAGTACTTC. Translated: CASSQDEEAKNIQYF.